This entry lists 6 T cell receptor beta chains sequenced from one sample in a study of T cells in localized non-small cell lung cancer. Profiling relied on immunoSEQ multiplex PCR, and the TCRdb table lists in-frame clones only, not all of them. The data hold around 94,000 clones, with 80% to 90% observed a single time. The sample was peripheral blood, taken before any cancer treatment. The receptors were sampled from a man aged 35 to 69 with stage I squamous cell lung carcinoma.

The chain links TRBV5-1 to TRBJ1-6; 9 positions agree with TRBD1. From germline, CDR1 is SGHRS and CDR2 YFSETQ. This CDR3 has 17 amino acids. V trimming: 5 bases; J trimming: 7 bases; junction bases outside the gene matches: 13. CDR3 sequence: CASSPGQGTLVNSPLHF. As DNA, the CDR3 is TGCGCCAGCAGTCCGGGACAGGGAACGTTGGTCAATTCACCCCTCCACTTT. Complete variable domain (other parts from reference TRBV5-1 and TRBJ1-6): KAGVTQTPRYLIKTRGQQVTLSCSPISGHRSVSWYQQTPGQGLQFLFEYFSETQRNKGNFPGRFSGRQFSNSRSEMNVSTLELGDSALYLCASSPGQGTLVNSPLHFGNGTRLTVT.

The rearrangement joins TRBV11-2 to TRBJ2-3; 8 nucleotides align to TRBD2. CDR3 length: 14 amino acids. With 5 bases clipped from V and 6 bases from J, the junction kept 7 bases outside the gene matches. Germline loops: CDR1 SGHAT, CDR2 FQNNGV. CDR3 nucleotide sequence: TGTGCCAGCAGCCCCGGGACGGGAGGGGATACGCAGTATTTT. This gives the protein CASSPGTGGDTQYF. Together with reference TRBV11-2 and TRBJ2-3, the CDR3 gives the full variable domain: EAGVAQSPRYKIIEKRQSVAFWCNPISGHATLYWYQQILGQGPKLLIQFQNNGVVDDSQLPKDRFSAERLKGVDSTLKIQPAKLEDSAVYLCASSPGTGGDTQYFGPGTRLTVL.

The rearrangement uses TRBV7-2 and TRBJ1-2, with D hard to call. The CDR3 sequence is 15 residues long. Germline values: CDR1 SGHTA, CDR2 FQGNSA. The V end lost 3 bases, the J end lost 8 bases, and 19 bases lay between the germline ends. The CDR3: CASSFGQVVTGGYTF. In nucleotides, the CDR3 is TGTGCCAGCAGCTTCGGGCAGGTGGTGACGGGGGGCTACACCTTC. The full variable domain, completed using reference TRBV7-2 and TRBJ1-2, is GAGVSQSPSNKVTEKGKDVELRCDPISGHTALYWYRQSLGQGLEFLIYFQGNSAPDKSGLPSDRFSAERTGGSVSTLTIQRTQQEDSAVYLCASSFGQVVTGGYTFGSGTRLTVV.

The chain couples TRBV5-1 to TRBJ1-4; D is unresolved. The V and J ends lost 1 base and 4 bases respectively, with 8 bases between them. This CDR3 comprises 14 residues. The germline CDR1 and CDR2 sequences are SGHRS and YFSETQ. The CDR3 sequence: CASSLNSYNEKLFF. In DNA form, the CDR3 reads TGCGCCAGCAGCTTGAACAGTTATAATGAAAAACTGTTTTTT.

The chain combines TRBV5-1 with TRBJ2-7; D is possibly TRBD1 or TRBD2 (6 bases each). Trimming removed 6 bases at V and 6 bases at J, with 22 bases between. Per germline, CDR1 SGHRS and CDR2 YFSETQ. The CDR3 covers 15 residues. The CDR3 loop reads CASTVRGQGSSEQYF. Here the CDR3 DNA reads TGCGCCAGCACGGTACGGGGGCAGGGGTCTTCCGAGCAGTACTTC. Looking up the rest from reference TRBV5-1 and TRBJ2-7 gives the full variable domain: KAGVTQTPRYLIKTRGQQVTLSCSPISGHRSVSWYQQTPGQGLQFLFEYFSETQRNKGNFPGRFSGRQFSNSRSEMNVSTLELGDSALYLCASTVRGQGSSEQYFGPGTRLTVT.

J is TRBJ1-1 and V is TRBV5-1, with 10 bases lining up with TRBD1. V lost 0 bases, J lost 1 base, and 12 bases stayed unmatched. The germline V gene encodes CDR1 SGHRS and CDR2 YFSETQ. This CDR3 is built from 19 residues. CDR3 sequence: CASSLVPPGQGYRNTEAFF. As DNA, the CDR3 is TGCGCCAGCAGCTTGGTTCCACCGGGACAGGGGTACAGGAACACTGAAGCTTTCTTT.